This TCR beta chain was documented in a study of read filtering for tumor transcriptome and immune sequencing. Molecular barcoded adaptors covering alpha/delta and beta/gamma chains were used on roughly 400 ng RNA. TCRdb reprocessed the reads with MiXCR, giving one entry per CDR3 protein. The table lists 12,000 to 15,000 distinct CDR3 sequences, roughly 22% of them singletons, with 65% to 85% in the top ten. Every patient had bone marrow sampled while the disease was active. In germline, CDR1 is SGHNT, CDR2 YYREEE (reference sequence). Trimming took 5 bases from V and 6 from J, leaving 8 bases between them. The CDR3 is made up of 11 amino acids.

The material sequenced was a population of CD138-negative cells sorted from bone marrow. This receptor was identified in a donor at least 40 years old with multiple myeloma. This chain joins TRBV5-4 and TRBJ1-1; D remains unclear. CDR3 protein: CASRGGAEAFF. CDR3 bases: TGTGCCAGCAGGGGTGGGGCTGAAGCTTTCTTT.